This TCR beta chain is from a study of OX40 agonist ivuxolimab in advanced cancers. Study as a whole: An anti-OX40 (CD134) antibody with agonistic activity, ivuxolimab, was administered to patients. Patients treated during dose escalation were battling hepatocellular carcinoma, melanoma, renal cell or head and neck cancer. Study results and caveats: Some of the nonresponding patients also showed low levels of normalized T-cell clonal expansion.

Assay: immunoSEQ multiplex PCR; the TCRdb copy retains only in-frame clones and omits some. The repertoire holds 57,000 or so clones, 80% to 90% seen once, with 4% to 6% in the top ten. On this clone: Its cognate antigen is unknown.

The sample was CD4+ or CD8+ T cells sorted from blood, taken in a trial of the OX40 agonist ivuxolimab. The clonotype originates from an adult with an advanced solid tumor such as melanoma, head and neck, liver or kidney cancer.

As DNA, the CDR3 is TGTGCCAGCAGCTTACTCTGGGGGGGCGGCAATCAGCCCCAGCATTTT. Translating gives CASSLLWGGGNQPQHF. The rearrangement links TRBV7-8 to TRBJ1-5, with D possibly TRBD1 on 6 matching bases. Between the trimmed V and J ends, which lost 2 bases and 2 bases, there was a span of 13 bases. The germline V gene has CDR1 SGHVS and CDR2 FQNEAQ. CDR3 size: 16 residues.